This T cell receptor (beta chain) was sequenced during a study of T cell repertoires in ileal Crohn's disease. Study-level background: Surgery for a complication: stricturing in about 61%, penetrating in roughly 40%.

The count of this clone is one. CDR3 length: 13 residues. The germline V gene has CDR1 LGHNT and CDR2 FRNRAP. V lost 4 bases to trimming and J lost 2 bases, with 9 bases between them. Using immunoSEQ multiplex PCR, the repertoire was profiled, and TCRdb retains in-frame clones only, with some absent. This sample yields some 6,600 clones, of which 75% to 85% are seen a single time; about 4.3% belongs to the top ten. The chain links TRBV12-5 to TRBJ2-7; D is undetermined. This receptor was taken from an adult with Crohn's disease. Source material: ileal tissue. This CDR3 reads CASGCFRAYEQYF. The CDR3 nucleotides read TGTGCTAGTGGTTGCTTCCGGGCCTACGAGCAGTACTTC. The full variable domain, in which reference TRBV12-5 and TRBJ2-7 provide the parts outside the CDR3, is DARVTQTPRHKVTEMGQEVTMRCQPILGHNTVFWYRQTMMQGLELLAYFRNRAPLDDSGMPKDRFSAEMPDATLATLKIQPSEPRDSAVYFCASGCFRAYEQYFGPGTRLTVT.